This TCR beta chain is from a study of blood T cell repertoires in COVID-19. About the research overall: COVID-19 samples collected from the United States, Italy and Spain covered acute and convalescent phases. Sources were T cells, B-cell-depleted T cells, or PBMCs; the material itself was cDNA or gDNA.

Individuals aged roughly 18 to 95 years were recruited from fewer than 25 US areas. Participants' reported clinical history set cohort assignment. Sequencing was performed with immunoSEQ multiplex PCR; in TCRdb, only in-frame clones are kept and a portion is missing. The table has approximately 300,000 clones, about nine tenths seen once. This clone has more than one count but fewer than ten. This CDR3 spans 13 amino acids. Deletions cut 0 bases from V and 6 bases from J, with 7 bases between. Germline V gene lookup returns CDR1 SGHNT and CDR2 YYREEE (reference sequence). The sample consisted of PBMCs or T cells enriched from blood (not recorded which). V is TRBV5-4 and J is TRBJ1-5, with D uncertain. This clonotype was sampled from a woman between 18 and 29 years old who had recovered from COVID-19. The CDR3 loop reads CASSLDESQPQHF. CDR3 coding DNA: TGTGCCAGCAGCTTGGACGAGAGTCAGCCCCAGCATTTT.